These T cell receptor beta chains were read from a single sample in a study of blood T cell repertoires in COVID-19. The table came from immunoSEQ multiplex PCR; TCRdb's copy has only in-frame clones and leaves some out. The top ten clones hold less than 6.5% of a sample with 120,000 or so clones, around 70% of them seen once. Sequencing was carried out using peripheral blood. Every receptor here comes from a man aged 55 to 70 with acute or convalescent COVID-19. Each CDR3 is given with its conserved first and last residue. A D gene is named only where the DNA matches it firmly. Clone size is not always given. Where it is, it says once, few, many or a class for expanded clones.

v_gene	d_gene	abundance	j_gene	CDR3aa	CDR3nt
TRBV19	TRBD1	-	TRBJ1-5	CASIDRGGQPQHF	TGTGCCAGTATCGACAGGGGAGGTCAGCCCCAGCATTTT
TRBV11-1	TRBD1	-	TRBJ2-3	CASSGQGDTRADTQYF	TGTGCCAGCAGCGGACAGGGTGATACGAGAGCAGATACGCAGTATTTT
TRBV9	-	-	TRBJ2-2	CASSVGTSFSRGELFF	TGTGCCAGCAGCGTAGGAACTAGCTTCTCCCGCGGGGAGCTGTTTTTT
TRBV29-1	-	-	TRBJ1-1	CSVNSGEAFF	TGCAGCGTTAACTCAGGGGAAGCTTTCTTT
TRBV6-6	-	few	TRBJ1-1	CASSTSGHGAFF	TGTGCCAGCAGTACCTCCGGACATGGGGCTTTCTTT
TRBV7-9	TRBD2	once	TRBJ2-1	CASSSRQTSGGYYNEQFF	TGTGCCAGCAGCTCCAGACAAACTAGCGGGGGGTACTACAATGAGCAGTTCTTC
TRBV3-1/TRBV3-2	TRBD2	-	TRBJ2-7	CASSQALAEGYEQYF	TGTGCCAGCAGCCAAGCACTAGCGGAGGGATACGAGCAGTACTTC
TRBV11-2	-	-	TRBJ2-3	CASSSGVALSTDTQYF	TGTGCCAGCAGCTCCGGGGTAGCGCTAAGCACAGATACGCAGTATTTT
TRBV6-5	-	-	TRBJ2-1	CASSLGGASYNEQFF	TGTGCCAGCAGCCTAGGAGGGGCCTCCTACAATGAGCAGTTCTTC
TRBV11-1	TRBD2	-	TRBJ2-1	CASSFAGTSVIDEQFF	TGTGCCAGCAGCTTTGCCGGGACTAGCGTCATCGATGAGCAGTTCTTC
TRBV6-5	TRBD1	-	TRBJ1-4	CASSFRTGVEKLFF	TGTGCCAGCAGTTTCAGGACAGGGGTGGAAAAACTGTTTTTT